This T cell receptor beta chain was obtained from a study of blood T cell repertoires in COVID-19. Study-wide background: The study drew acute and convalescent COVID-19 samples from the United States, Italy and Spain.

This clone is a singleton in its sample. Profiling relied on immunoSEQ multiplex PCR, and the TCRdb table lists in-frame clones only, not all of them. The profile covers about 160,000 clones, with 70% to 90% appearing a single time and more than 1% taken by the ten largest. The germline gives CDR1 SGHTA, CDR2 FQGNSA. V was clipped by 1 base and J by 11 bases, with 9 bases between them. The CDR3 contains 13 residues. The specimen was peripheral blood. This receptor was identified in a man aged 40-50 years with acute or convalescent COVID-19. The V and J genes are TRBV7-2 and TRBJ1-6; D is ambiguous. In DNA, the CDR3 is TGTGCCAGCAGCTTAGACCGCGTTGCACCCCTCCACTTT. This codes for CASSLDRVAPLHF.